Listed below are T cell receptor beta chains from one sample, sequenced in a study of T-cell reconstitution after alpha-beta-depleted transplantation in children. Via MiXCR, TCRdb re-called the PCR reads, giving one row per CDR3 protein. The sample has some 340,000 distinct CDR3 sequences; 10% to 13% are singletons. The starting material was PBMCs from the stem cell graft donor, obtained from the stem cell graft. The receptors were gathered from a human donor who donated a stem cell graft to a child with acute lymphoblastic leukemia. CDR3s include the opening cysteine and the closing phenylalanine or tryptophan. The D gene is left open where the match is weak. Some rows have no size entry. The others give once, few or many, or a class for an expanded clone.

V	D	size	J	DNA	CDR3
TRBV3-1	-	few	TRBJ2-1	TGTGCCAGCAGCCAAGACCCGAGGTCGACCTACAATGAGCAGTTCTTC	CASSQDPRSTYNEQFF
TRBV6-6	-	many	TRBJ2-1	TGTGCCAGCAGGTTCCAGGGAGAGCAGTTCTTC	CASRFQGEQFF
TRBV20-1	-	few	TRBJ2-1	TGCAGTGCTAGGCCTCCTAGCGATTACAATGAGCAGTTCTTC	CSARPPSDYNEQFF
TRBV5-1	TRBD2	many	TRBJ2-1	TGCGCCAGCCAATTAGCGGGAGTATACAATGAGCAGTTCTTC	CASQLAGVYNEQFF
TRBV12-3/TRBV12-4	-	-	TRBJ2-1	TGTGCCAGCAGCTCTAGATTCGCGGAGTACTCCTACAATGAGCAGTTCTTC	CASSSRFAEYSYNEQFF
TRBV5-5	-	few	TRBJ2-1	TGTGCCAGCAGCTTGGGGGGTGCGGGGTATGAGCAGTTCTTC	CASSLGGAGYEQFF
TRBV5-1	-	many	TRBJ1-1	TGCGCCAGCAGTTTACCGGGACATAATGAAGCCTTCTTT	CASSLPGHNEAFF
TRBV12-5	TRBD2	few	TRBJ2-1	TGTGCTAGTGGTTTGTGGTCACTAGCGGGAGATCGGAATGAGCAGTTCTTC	CASGLWSLAGDRNEQFF
TRBV20-1	-	many	TRBJ2-7	TGCAGTGCTAGTCACTACGCCCGCTACGGGGAGCAGTACTTC	CSASHYARYGEQYF
TRBV28	TRBD1	few	TRBJ2-4	TGTGCCAGCATTGGGAGACAGGGGCTAGCCAAAAACATTCAGTACTTC	CASIGRQGLAKNIQYF
TRBV27	TRBD1	many	TRBJ1-2	TGTGCCAGCAGTTTAATTCCGGGACAGGTCGGCTACTATGGCTACACCTTC	CASSLIPGQVGYYGYTF
TRBV7-8	-	-	TRBJ2-7	TGTGCCAGCAGCTTAAGGCGGGCCCGGACCTACGAGCAGTACTTC	CASSLRRARTYEQYF
TRBV29-1	TRBD2	few	TRBJ2-5	TGCAGCGTTCTTCGCGGACTAGCGGGAGAGGGTGAGACCCAGTACTTC	CSVLRGLAGEGETQYF
TRBV27	-	few	TRBJ2-7	TGTGCCAGCTCAATTAGCGGTACATCCTACGAGCAGTACTTC	CASSISGTSYEQYF
TRBV5-1	-	-	TRBJ2-3	TGCGCCAGCAGCTTTCACGGCACTAGCACAGATACGCAGTATTTT	CASSFHGTSTDTQYF
TRBV24-1	-	many	TRBJ2-3	TGTGCCACCAGCCTTTCCGACAACACAGATACGCAGTATTTT	CATSLSDNTDTQYF
TRBV28	TRBD2	few	TRBJ2-1	TGTGCCAGCAGTCGACTAGCGGGAGGGGGTGCTGAGCAGTTCTTC	CASSRLAGGGAEQFF
TRBV20-1	TRBD2	few	TRBJ2-7	TGCAGTGCTAGCTCTAGCGGGCCTACCTACGAGCAGTACTTC	CSASSSGPTYEQYF
TRBV27	TRBD1	few	TRBJ1-2	TGTGCCAGCAGTTCTCTGACAGGGGTTGGCTATGGCTACACCTTC	CASSSLTGVGYGYTF
TRBV28	TRBD2	-	TRBJ2-7	TGTGCCAGCAGTTTATTGGGACTAGCGGGAGCCGCCTACGAGCAGTACTTC	CASSLLGLAGAAYEQYF
TRBV7-6	TRBD2	many	TRBJ2-1	TGTGCCAGCAGCATCGGACTAGCCGATCACAATGAGCAGTTCTTC	CASSIGLADHNEQFF
TRBV12-3/TRBV12-4	-	once	TRBJ2-1	TGTGCCAGCAGTCAAAGCTCCTACAATGAGCAGTTCTTC	CASSQSSYNEQFF
TRBV4-1	TRBD1	few	TRBJ2-1	TGCGCCAGCAGCCACGGAGGACAGGGGTCTTCCTACAATGAGCAGTTCTTC	CASSHGGQGSSYNEQFF
TRBV7-8	TRBD1	few	TRBJ2-1	TGTGCCAGCAGCTTAGGAGTGACAGGGGACGAGAATGAGCAGTTCTTC	CASSLGVTGDENEQFF
TRBV5-6	-	many	TRBJ2-6	TGTGCCAGCAGCTTGGATCTTGGGGCCAACGTCCTGACTTTC	CASSLDLGANVLTF
TRBV6-1	-	few	TRBJ1-6	TGTGCCAGCATGGGCTCCTATAATTCACCCCTCCACTTT	CASMGSYNSPLHF
TRBV2	-	once	TRBJ2-6	TGTGCCAGCAGCAAAAGTTGGGTGGTTATCTCGGGTTGCGAACTCTCTGGGGCCAACGTCCTGACTTTC	CASSKSWVVISGCELSGANVLTF
TRBV19	TRBD1	few	TRBJ1-5	TGTGCCAGTAGTACGACAGGGGGCGCGGGTCAGCCCCAGCATTTT	CASSTTGGAGQPQHF
TRBV20-1	-	-	TRBJ1-2	TGCAGTGCTAACGAGGGGGGATCCTATGGCTACACCTTC	CSANEGGSYGYTF
TRBV4-2	-	-	TRBJ1-3	TGTGCCAGCAGCCCGACAGCCTCTGGAAACACCATATATTTT	CASSPTASGNTIYF
TRBV5-1	-	many	TRBJ2-1	TGCGCCAGCAGCCTTAGCGGTCCCCGGCAGTTCTTC	CASSLSGPRQFF
TRBV6-2/TRBV6-3	TRBD2	-	TRBJ2-3	TGTGCCAGCACGGCGGGAGGGGATACAGATACGCAGTATTTT	CASTAGGDTDTQYF